Following are 18 T cell receptor beta chains from one sample sequenced in a study of T cells after posttransplantation cyclophosphamide. Here immunoSEQ multiplex PCR was the method, and the copy in TCRdb shows in-frame clones only, minus some. The data show about 24,000 clones, with none appearing a single time. Input material: PBMCs. The receptors derive from a woman in her sixties in good health, CMV-negative, and a related stem cell transplant donor.

There are a few counts of this clone. The rearrangement links TRBV11-2 to TRBJ2-5; 12 nucleotides align to TRBD2. The germline gives CDR1 SGHAT, CDR2 FQNNGV. J gave up 2 bases and V 5 bases, and 6 bases lay outside the gene matches. This CDR3 region has 16 residues. The CDR3 DNA follows: TGTGCCAGCAGCCAAAGACTAGCGGGGGATCAAGAGACCCAGTACTTC. Its translation: CASSQRLAGDQETQYF.

The table lists this clone with many counts. The CDR3 region is CASSQTGNSPLHF. In DNA, the CDR3 is TGTGCCAGCAGCCAAACAGGGAATTCACCCCTCCACTTT. This chain connects TRBV7-9 to TRBJ1-6, with a tentative D call TRBD1 (6 bases). CDR1 and CDR2 (germline): SEHNR, FQNEAQ (reference sequence). This CDR3 is 13 amino acids long. Trimming removed 5 bases at V and 7 bases at J, with 9 bases between.

This clone was seen at least ten times. V gene TRBV30 combines with J gene TRBJ1-1, with D tentatively TRBD1 (5 bases). CDR1 and CDR2 (germline): GTSNPN, SVGIG (reference sequence). The CDR3 is 17 residues long. Trimming removed 5 bases from V and 4 bases from J, with 26 bases in between. This CDR3 is CAWARRSITGFVTEAFF. Here the CDR3 DNA reads TGTGCCTGGGCGAGGCGTTCAATAACAGGTTTTGTCACTGAAGCTTTCTTT. Drawing the rest from reference TRBV30 and TRBJ1-1, the complete variable domain is SQTIHQWPATLVQPVGSPLSLECTVEGTSNPNLYWYRQAAGRGLQLLFYSVGIGQISSEVPQNLSASRPQDRQFILSSKKLLLSDSGFYLCAWARRSITGFVTEAFFGQGTRLTVV.

The V gene is TRBV5-1, the J gene TRBJ2-3; D may be TRBD2 (6 bases). Germline loops: CDR1 SGHRS, CDR2 YFSETQ. The V end was cut by 4 bases, the J end by 2 bases, with 11 bases between. This CDR3 contains 14 residues. The CDR3 reads CASSPGDSTDTQYF. As DNA, the CDR3 is TGCGCCAGCAGCCCGGGGGACTCCACAGATACGCAGTATTTT.

In its sample, this clone was seen many times. The chain joins TRBV19 to TRBJ2-3, with 10 bases matching TRBD2. The junction had 5 bases not matched to a gene; V was cut back by 6 bases and J by 2 bases. The CDR3 totals 15 residues. Germline CDR1 and CDR2: LNHDA and SQIVND (reference sequence). The CDR3 loop reads CASSWTSGPTDTQYF. The CDR3 nucleotides are TGTGCCAGTAGCTGGACTAGCGGTCCCACAGATACGCAGTATTTT.

The table lists this clone with many counts. The chain uses TRBV28 and TRBJ1-6; TRBD1 is a possible D gene (5 bases). Germline CDR1 and CDR2: MDHEN and SYDVKM. The CDR3 is made up of 14 amino acids. The ends were cut back, 3 bases at V and 8 bases at J, with 11 bases in the middle. The CDR3 DNA reads TGTGCCAGCAGTTTCTCGCCGGGGGATTCACCCCTCCACTTT. Translating gives CASSFSPGDSPLHF.

This clone was detected many times. The chain is built from TRBV5-1 and TRBJ1-4, with D perhaps TRBD1 (6 bases). The CDR3 sequence is 15 residues long. V lost 5 bases and J 5 bases, leaving 16 bases between the germline ends. From germline, CDR1 is SGHRS and CDR2 YFSETQ. CDR3 nucleotide sequence: TGCGCCAGCAGGACAGGATCGTCCATGAATGAAAAACTGTTTTTT. Its translation is CASRTGSSMNEKLFF.

This clone appeared many times. The rearrangement links TRBV2 to TRBJ1-6; no definite D call. CDR1 SNHLY and CDR2 FYNNEI come from the germline V gene. The CDR3 has 16 amino acids. V lost 1 base and J lost 7, with 14 bases in between. CDR3 residues: CASSEDSGPGNSPLHF. The DNA for the CDR3 is TGTGCCAGCAGTGAAGATAGCGGCCCGGGAAATTCACCCCTCCACTTT.

This clone was observed at least ten times. This sequence joins TRBV5-4 and TRBJ2-7, with 9 bases fitting TRBD1. The V and J ends lost 5 bases and 7 bases, in that order; junction bases with no gene match: 10. CDR3 length equals 14 residues. Per germline, CDR1 SGHNT and CDR2 YYREEE (reference sequence). The CDR3 here is CASRPGTGTGEQYV. The CDR3, as DNA: TGTGCCAGCAGACCCGGGACAGGGACAGGGGAGCAGTACGTC.

This clone has more than one count but fewer than ten. V gene TRBV19 combines with J gene TRBJ2-5, with 12 nucleotides matching TRBD2. V lost 5 bases and J lost 5; bases outside the gene matches: 9. This CDR3 has 16 amino acids. Per germline, CDR1 LNHDA and CDR2 SQIVND (reference sequence). CDR3 nucleotide sequence: TGTGCCAGTAGTCGGCCTAGCGGGGGGGCCTTGGAGACCCAGTACTTC. This encodes CASSRPSGGALETQYF.

This clone was seen a handful of times. V and J are TRBV5-1 and TRBJ2-7, with TRBD2 matching 8 bases. The germline V gene has CDR1 SGHRS and CDR2 YFSETQ. The CDR3 runs to 14 residues. After removal of 4 bases from V and 3 bases from J, the junction contained 6 bases not matched to a gene. CDR3 in DNA: TGCGCCAGCAGCCCGGGACTAGGGGACTACGAGCAGTACTTC. This encodes CASSPGLGDYEQYF.

There are many counts of this clone. The rearrangement joins TRBV6-5 to TRBJ1-6; TRBD1 agrees at 9 bases. Germline V lookup: CDR1 MNHEY, CDR2 SVGAGI. The CDR3 extends over 14 amino acids. V trimming: 8 bases; J trimming: 8 bases; junction bases outside the gene matches: 7. The CDR3 loop reads CASAPGTGHSPLHF. The DNA for the CDR3 is TGTGCCAGCGCCCCCGGGACAGGGCATTCACCCCTCCACTTT.

This clone was observed many times. The chain employs TRBV28 and TRBJ2-3, with 7 bases matching TRBD2. There are 15 residues in the CDR3. The V gene's germline CDR1 is MDHEN and CDR2 SYDVKM. Trimming cost V 6 bases and J 4 bases; bases outside gene matches: 10. The CDR3 nucleotides read TGTGCCAGCAGCTCACTAGCGATTTCGTCAGATACGCAGTATTTT. Translation gives CASSSLAISSDTQYF.

This clone was seen many times. This sequence joins TRBV19 and TRBJ1-5; unclear D gene. Germline CDR1 reads LNHDA; CDR2 reads SQIVND (reference sequence). V dropped 6 bases and J dropped 0 bases, with 12 bases sitting between them. This CDR3 region has 15 residues. The chain's CDR3 is CASRVNTDSNQPQHF. In DNA, the CDR3 is TGTGCCAGTAGGGTTAACACCGATAGCAATCAGCCCCAGCATTTT.

The sample holds many counts of this clone. This same CDR3 is encoded by further DNA sequences in the sample. The chain recombines TRBV5-6 with TRBJ2-7, with D perhaps TRBD1 (6 bases). The CDR3 has 14 amino acids. Trimming shortened V by 2 bases and J by 2 bases, and 11 bases separated the two germline ends. Germline V gene sequence: CDR1 SGHDT, CDR2 YYEEEE. The CDR3 sequence is CASSLRDTAYEQYF. CDR3 DNA: TGTGCCAGCAGCTTAAGGGACACAGCCTACGAGCAGTACTTC.

This clone was picked up many times. The V gene is TRBV19, the J gene TRBJ2-6, with D unresolved. Trimming left V 7 bases short and J 0 bases short, with 13 bases between. This CDR3 has 16 residues. Germline CDR1 LNHDA, CDR2 SQIVND (reference sequence). The CDR3 region is CASTPGSLSGANVLTF. The CDR3, as DNA: TGTGCCAGTACTCCCGGGTCCCTCTCTGGGGCCAACGTCCTGACTTTC.

This clone was counted a few times. This chain connects TRBV7-8 to TRBJ1-5; D is possibly TRBD1 (5 bases). The germline CDR1 and CDR2 sequences are SGHVS and FQNEAQ. V dropped 0 bases and J dropped 0 bases, with 9 bases sitting between them. The CDR3 extends over 16 amino acids. CDR3 region: CASSLARVYSNQPQHF. In DNA form, the CDR3 reads TGTGCCAGCAGCTTAGCCAGGGTCTATAGCAATCAGCCCCAGCATTTT.

This clone has a count of ten or more. This rearrangement joins TRBV6-1 to TRBJ1-1; D is perhaps TRBD1 (6 bases). The CDR3 consists of 13 residues. CDR1 MNHNS and CDR2 SASEGT come from the germline V gene. The ends were cut back, 8 bases at V and 7 bases at J, with 17 bases in the middle. The CDR3 DNA sequence: TGTGCCAGCGACCCACAGGGCCATTTTGAAGCTTTCTTT. The encoded protein is CASDPQGHFEAFF.